This TCR beta chain was sequenced for a study of cytomegalovirus exposure and HLA in healthy donors. PCR used 60 Vbeta primers and 13 Jbeta primers. Assay: immunoSEQ multiplex PCR; the TCRdb copy retains only in-frame clones and omits some. The sample contains 57,000 or so clones, about 80% of which appear only once. The CDR3 spans 14 residues. CDR1 and CDR2 from the germline V gene are GTSNPN and SVGIG (reference sequence). Trimming stripped 5 bases from V and 9 bases from J, with 17 bases between. This clone was recorded once. The sample carries other DNA sequences with the same CDR3. The V call is TRBV30, the J call TRBJ1-6; maybe TRBD1 (5 bases). The sample consisted of PBMCs. The TCR comes from a man between 45 and 60 years old in good health and CMV-seropositive. CDR3 region: CAWGDRDVFSPLHF. The CDR3 bases are TGTGCCTGGGGCGACAGAGATGTATTTTCACCCCTCCACTTT.